These T cell receptor beta chains were read from a single sample in a study of blood T cell repertoires in COVID-19. The protocol was immunoSEQ multiplex PCR, while the TCRdb copy is restricted to in-frame clones and leaves out a portion. The sample consists of hundreds of thousands of clones, roughly 85% of them appearing once. The sample comprised peripheral blood. These receptors were collected from a man aged 45-60 years with active or convalescent COVID-19. CDR3s include the opening cysteine and the closing phenylalanine or tryptophan. D genes are given only for firm matches. Where a row states a size, it is once, few, many or the class of an expanded clone; other rows omit it.

clone_size	v_call	j_call	d_call	cdr3_length	cdr3_aa	cdr3_nt
.	TRBV3-1/TRBV3-2	TRBJ2-4	.	17	CASSQATVLAAKNIQYF	TGTGCCAGCAGCCAAGCCACGGTTCTAGCAGCCAAAAACATTCAGTACTTC
.	TRBV28	TRBJ2-1	.	15	CASRAGRGSYNEQFF	TGTGCCAGCAGGGCCGGCCGAGGGTCCTACAATGAGCAGTTCTTC
.	TRBV29-1	TRBJ2-7	TRBD1	16	CSVEGQGGGRGYEQYF	TGCAGCGTTGAAGGACAGGGGGGTGGCCGGGGCTACGAGCAGTACTTC
.	TRBV9	TRBJ2-1	.	12	CASSLTRNEQFF	TGTGCCAGCAGCTTAACTAGAAACGAGCAGTTCTTC
once	TRBV28	TRBJ1-2	TRBD1	13	CASSLGTDYGYTF	TGTGCCAGCAGTTTAGGGACAGACTATGGCTACACCTTC
.	TRBV30	TRBJ1-1	.	12	CAWSSVGHEAFF	TGTGCCTGGAGTAGCGTAGGCCATGAAGCTTTCTTT
.	TRBV5-1	TRBJ1-3	.	18	CASSLWSPQGLSGNTIYF	TGCGCCAGCAGCTTGTGGTCCCCCCAGGGGCTCTCTGGAAACACCATATATTTT
.	TRBV21-1	TRBJ1-4	.	17	CASSKLGRQGGNEKLFF	TGTGCCAGCAGCAAATTAGGGAGGCAGGGGGGTAATGAAAAACTGTTTTTT
.	TRBV13	TRBJ2-7	TRBD1	14	CASSLGGTAYEQYF	TGTGCCAGCAGCTTAGGGGGGACAGCCTACGAGCAGTACTTC
.	TRBV7-8	TRBJ2-1	TRBD1	15	CASSSRDSVGNEQFF	TGTGCCAGCAGCTCACGGGACAGCGTGGGTAATGAGCAGTTCTTC
.	TRBV7-2	TRBJ1-2	.	16	CASSLDIRAAVSGYTF	TGTGCCAGCAGTTTGGATATCAGGGCGGCAGTCTCTGGCTACACCTTC
.	TRBV2	TRBJ1-5	.	13	CASSGGTGQPQHF	TGTGCCAGCAGTGGAGGAACTGGACAGCCCCAGCATTTT
.	TRBV19	TRBJ1-2	.	15	CASRTYQGPVGGYTF	TGTGCCAGTAGGACGTACCAGGGGCCTGTTGGAGGCTACACCTTC
.	TRBV18	TRBJ2-7	.	12	CASSPGHYEQYF	TGTGCCAGCTCACCTGGACACTACGAGCAGTACTTC
.	TRBV9	TRBJ2-1	.	18	CASSRYLDQQLIYNEQFF	TGTGCCAGCAGCCGTTACCTTGACCAACAGCTGATCTACAATGAGCAGTTCTTC
.	TRBV19	TRBJ1-5	TRBD1	14	CASSIRGLGQPQHF	TGTGCCAGTAGCATAAGGGGGCTCGGTCAGCCCCAGCATTTT
.	TRBV29-1	TRBJ2-3	TRBD2	15	CSVEGQTSGTDTQYF	TGCAGCGTTGAAGGCCAGACTAGCGGCACAGATACGCAGTATTTT
.	TRBV27	TRBJ2-1	.	13	CASSYRPHDEQFF	TGTGCCAGCAGTTACAGGCCCCACGATGAGCAGTTCTTC
.	TRBV3-1/TRBV3-2	TRBJ2-2	.	14	CASSRLTSTGELFF	TGTGCCAGCAGCCGCCTGACTTCTACCGGGGAGCTGTTTTTT
.	TRBV4-1	TRBJ1-4	TRBD1	15	CASRTGGVGNEKLFF	TGCGCCAGCAGGACAGGGGGGGTAGGGAATGAAAAACTGTTTTTT
.	TRBV10-3	TRBJ2-1	TRBD2	14	CAISGGPSYNEQFF	TGTGCCATCTCGGGGGGTCCCTCCTACAATGAGCAGTTCTTC
.	TRBV30	TRBJ2-1	.	14	CAWSGQYSYNEQFF	TGTGCCTGGAGCGGACAGTACTCCTACAATGAGCAGTTCTTC
.	TRBV18	TRBJ1-5	TRBD1	18	CASSPAGTGGRSNQPQHF	TGTGCCAGCTCACCCGCCGGGACAGGGGGTAGAAGCAATCAGCCCCAGCATTTT
.	TRBV4-1	TRBJ2-1	TRBD1	16	CASSQGTGTGVTEQFF	TGCGCCAGCAGCCAAGGAACCGGGACAGGGGTCACTGAGCAGTTCTTC
.	TRBV28	TRBJ2-3	TRBD2	23	CASSLVWGLAGQGPSHSTDTQYF	TGTGCCAGCAGTTTAGTCTGGGGACTAGCGGGGCAGGGACCCTCACATAGCACAGATACGCAGTATTTT
.	TRBV9	TRBJ1-6	TRBD1	18	CASSVSGTGSSYNSPLHF	TGTGCCAGCAGCGTCTCCGGGACAGGGAGCTCCTATAATTCACCCCTCCACTTT
.	TRBV18	TRBJ2-3	TRBD1	19	CASSPPYDRVGWNTDTQYF	TGTGCCAGCTCACCACCTTATGACAGGGTAGGATGGAATACAGATACGCAGTATTTT
few	TRBV28	TRBJ1-5	.	15	CASSSTGFSNQPQHF	TGTGCCAGCAGTTCAACAGGGTTCAGCAATCAGCCCCAGCATTTT
.	TRBV7-2	TRBJ1-1	TRBD1	14	CASSLDRTGGEAFF	TGTGCCAGCAGCTTAGACCGGACAGGAGGAGAAGCTTTCTTT
.	TRBV3-1/TRBV3-2	TRBJ1-5	.	13	CASSQAGHQPQHF	TGTGCCAGCAGCCAAGCAGGGCATCAGCCCCAGCATTTT